A selection of T cell receptor beta chains follows, all from one sample in a study of a mutant IDH1 vaccine in newly diagnosed glioma. Their antigens remain unidentified. TCRdb's copy holds only in-frame clones and misses some; the assay was immunoSEQ multiplex PCR. The table includes about 120,000 clones, around 90% detected once. Sequenced material: PBMCs, taken from a glioma patient whose treatment included an IDH1 peptide vaccine. These receptor sequences come from a woman aged 45-65 years with glioma. CDR3s include the opening cysteine and the closing phenylalanine or tryptophan. A D gene is named only where the DNA matches it firmly. Rows may omit the clone size; those that give it use once, few, many or a size class.

clone_size,d_call,v_call,j_call,cdr3_aa,cdr3_nt
once,-,TRBV6-5,TRBJ2-7,CASSRPLGEQYF,TGTGCCAGCAGCCGTCCTCTCGGCGAGCAGTACTTC
-,TRBD1,TRBV10-2,TRBJ2-2,CASREQGNGELFF,TGCGCCAGCAGGGAACAGGGGAACGGGGAGCTGTTTTTT
-,-,TRBV27,TRBJ2-2,CASSFVYSVSNTGELFF,TGTGCCAGCAGTTTTGTTTACAGCGTATCGAACACCGGGGAGCTGTTTTTT
-,-,TRBV28,TRBJ2-1,CASRGFNEQFF,TGTGCCAGCAGGGGATTCAATGAGCAGTTCTTC
-,TRBD2,TRBV5-1,TRBJ2-1,CASSSRLAGGPGNEQFF,TGCGCCAGCAGCTCCCGACTAGCGGGAGGGCCTGGCAATGAGCAGTTCTTC
-,-,TRBV7-6,TRBJ1-3,CASSLIPGRPLSGNTIYF,TGTGCCAGCAGCTTAATTCCGGGTAGGCCCCTCTCTGGAAACACCATATATTTT
-,-,TRBV6-5,TRBJ1-1,CASSETLNTEAFF,TGTGCCAGCAGTGAAACCCTGAACACTGAAGCTTTCTTT
once,TRBD1,TRBV7-3,TRBJ1-2,CASSLETGVGYTF,TGTGCCAGCAGCTTAGAAACAGGGGTTGGCTACACCTTC
once,-,TRBV4-1,TRBJ2-1,CASSLQGLNEQFF,TGCGCCAGCAGCCTCCAGGGGCTTAATGAGCAGTTCTTC
few,-,TRBV7-9,TRBJ1-5,CASSFGAGGQPQHF,TGTGCCAGCAGCTTCGGGGCCGGGGGACAGCCCCAGCATTTT
-,TRBD2,TRBV6-1,TRBJ2-7,CASSGASGDSYEQYF,TGTGCCAGCAGTGGGGCTAGCGGAGACTCCTACGAGCAGTACTTC
-,-,TRBV29-1,TRBJ2-1,CSVEESPGIYNEQFF,TGCAGCGTTGAAGAGTCCCCGGGGATATACAATGAGCAGTTCTTC
-,TRBD1,TRBV28,TRBJ1-1,CASRTGTASEAFF,TGTGCCAGCAGAACCGGGACAGCTTCCGAAGCTTTCTTT
-,TRBD1,TRBV18,TRBJ2-7,CASSPQDRGEQYF,TGTGCCAGCTCACCCCAGGACAGGGGCGAGCAGTACTTC
medium-sized,TRBD1,TRBV7-9,TRBJ1-1,CASSQGTGGRGEAFF,TGTGCCAGCAGCCAGGGGACAGGGGGCAGGGGTGAAGCTTTCTTT
once,-,TRBV5-5,TRBJ1-1,CASSWGQPRAFF,TGTGCCAGCAGCTGGGGACAACCCCGGGCTTTCTTT
-,-,TRBV7-2,TRBJ1-1,CASSLRFTEAFF,TGTGCCAGCAGCTTACGTTTCACTGAAGCTTTCTTT
-,-,TRBV7-3,TRBJ1-2,CASSTGGGYGYTF,TGTGCCAGCAGCACCGGGGGAGGGTATGGCTACACCTTC
-,TRBD2,TRBV28,TRBJ2-3,CASTGLGGRRDTQYF,TGTGCCAGCACTGGGTTAGGCGGGAGGAGGGATACGCAGTATTTT
-,TRBD1,TRBV19,TRBJ1-1,CASRPDRGRVNTEAFF,TGTGCCAGTAGGCCGGACAGGGGGCGCGTGAACACTGAAGCTTTCTTT
-,-,TRBV18,TRBJ2-7,CASSLRDTAYEQYF,TGTGCCAGCTCACTCCGGGACACCGCCTACGAGCAGTACTTC
-,-,TRBV5-1,TRBJ2-3,CASSLGPGRDTQYF,TGCGCCAGCAGCTTGGGTCCAGGGAGAGATACGCAGTATTTT
once,-,TRBV5-1,TRBJ2-2,CASRLTGRTGELFF,TGCGCCAGCAGACTAACGGGGCGGACCGGGGAGCTGTTTTTT
once,TRBD1,TRBV2,TRBJ1-5,CASRATGGFQPQHF,TGTGCCAGCAGGGCGACAGGGGGGTTTCAGCCCCAGCATTTT
-,-,TRBV29-1,TRBJ1-2,CSAEQGGRGYTF,TGCAGCGCTGAACAGGGAGGTCGGGGCTACACCTTC
-,TRBD1,TRBV4-1,TRBJ1-4,CASSQVYRGPATNEKLFF,TGCGCCAGCAGCCAAGTCTACAGGGGACCTGCAACTAATGAAAAACTGTTTTTT
-,-,TRBV5-4,TRBJ1-4,CASSKGPINEKLFF,TGTGCCAGCAGCAAGGGCCCCATTAATGAAAAACTGTTTTTT
-,-,TRBV19,TRBJ1-5,CASGRYSNQPQHF,TGTGCCAGTGGACGGTATAGCAATCAGCCCCAGCATTTT
-,-,TRBV4-2,TRBJ2-1,CASSQQWRASQGYEQFF,TGTGCCAGCAGCCAACAATGGAGGGCTAGCCAGGGGTATGAGCAGTTCTTC
-,-,TRBV7-9,TRBJ1-1,CASSSNLPDSLNTEAFF,TGTGCCAGCAGTTCCAATCTTCCGGACAGCCTGAACACTGAAGCTTTCTTT
-,-,TRBV4-1,TRBJ2-7,CASSQGTDTSYEQYF,TGCGCCAGCAGCCAAGGAACAGATACCTCCTACGAGCAGTACTTC
-,-,TRBV2,TRBJ2-1,CASKNQGDEQFF,TGTGCCAGCAAGAATCAGGGCGATGAGCAGTTCTTC
-,-,TRBV9,TRBJ2-3,CASSVEESTDTQYF,TGTGCCAGCAGCGTAGAAGAAAGCACAGATACGCAGTATTTT
-,TRBD1,TRBV5-6,TRBJ1-5,CASSLTGEGNQPQHF,TGTGCCAGCAGCTTGACAGGGGAGGGGAATCAGCCCCAGCATTTT
-,TRBD2,TRBV4-1,TRBJ2-1,CASSLRGASGVYNEQFF,TGCGCCAGCAGCCTCCGAGGGGCTAGCGGGGTGTACAATGAGCAGTTCTTC
-,-,TRBV21-1,TRBJ2-1,CASSKIPADNEQFF,TGTGCCAGCAGCAAAATCCCAGCGGACAATGAGCAGTTCTTC
-,-,TRBV28,TRBJ2-5,CASTLWPGETQYF,TGTGCCAGCACCCTTTGGCCAGGGGAGACCCAGTACTTC
-,TRBD2,TRBV10-3,TRBJ2-5,CAISVTSGSGETQYF,TGTGCCATCAGTGTGACTAGCGGGAGTGGAGAGACCCAGTACTTC
few,-,TRBV29-1,TRBJ2-1,CSVESRFSTYKQFF,TGCAGCGTTGAATCCCGGTTTTCAACTTACAAGCAGTTCTTC
-,-,TRBV6-1,TRBJ2-5,CASSLPGRETQYF,TGTGCCAGCAGCCTCCCGGGGCGAGAGACCCAGTACTTC
once,-,TRBV9,TRBJ2-5,CASSVDITQQETQYF,TGTGCCAGCAGCGTAGACATAACCCAACAAGAGACCCAGTACTTC